This entry is about one T cell receptor beta chain. Original methodology: Cell counts per sample came from amplifying reference gene primers. The method was immunoSEQ multiplex PCR; TCRdb's version includes in-frame clones alone and lacks a portion of them. D and trimming were read from the DNA, whereas the V and J calls and clone size are those reported in that table. The data show roughly 340,000 clones, with around 91% seen just once and approximately 3.5% held by the top ten. The data are from a study of blood T cell repertoires in COVID-19. The overall study: PBMCs, B-cell-depleted T cells, or T cells provided the cDNA or gDNA that made up the material.

V lost 4 bases, J lost 2 bases, and 8 bases lay in between. This CDR3 is 13 amino acids long. Sequencing used peripheral blood. The source is a woman in her late teens or twenties who had recovered from COVID-19. The chain employs TRBV23-1 and TRBJ2-5, with a tentative D call TRBD1 (6 bases). TRBV23-1 is filed as an ORF, its function uncertain. CDR3 coding DNA: TGCGCCAGCAGTCCTCAGGGGCAAGAGACCCAGTACTTC. Residues: CASSPQGQETQYF.